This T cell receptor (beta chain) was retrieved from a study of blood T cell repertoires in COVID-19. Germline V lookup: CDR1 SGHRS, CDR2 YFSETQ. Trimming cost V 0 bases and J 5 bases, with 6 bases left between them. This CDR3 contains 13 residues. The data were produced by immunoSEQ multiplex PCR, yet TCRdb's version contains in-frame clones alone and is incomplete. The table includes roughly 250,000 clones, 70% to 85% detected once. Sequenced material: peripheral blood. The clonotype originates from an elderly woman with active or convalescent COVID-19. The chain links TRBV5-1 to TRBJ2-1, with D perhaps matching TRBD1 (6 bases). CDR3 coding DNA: TGCGCCAGCAGCTTGGGGGGGCACAATGAGCAGTTCTTC. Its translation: CASSLGGHNEQFF.